This TCR beta chain was identified in a study of blood T cells in healthy people across ages. General study findings and limits: Per-million-T-cell TCR beta diversity fell roughly linearly with age.

The CDR3 covers 15 residues. In germline, CDR1 is DFQATT, CDR2 SNEGSKA (reference sequence). The trim removed 6 bases at V and 4 bases at J, leaving 8 bases unmatched. Combining a sample-barcoded 5' primer with a J-beta primer mix, a second PCR ran for roughly 7 to 11 cycles. A single record per CDR3 protein comes from TCRdb applying MiXCR to the 5' RACE reads. The sample includes fewer than 2 million distinct CDR3 sequences, approximately 39% of them seen just once. Concerning this clonotype itself: Its antigen remains unknown.

The chain carries TRBV20-1 and TRBJ2-7, with 14 bases aligning to TRBD2. The sample taken for sequencing was blood. The TCR originated in a human donor in good health. In nucleotides, the CDR3 is TGCAGTGCGGGACTAGCGGGGGCAATGTCGTACGAGCAGTACTTC. This codes for CSAGLAGAMSYEQYF.